Listed here are 23 T cell receptor beta chains from one sample, sequenced in a study of blood T cell repertoires in COVID-19. Assay used: immunoSEQ multiplex PCR; TCRdb lists only in-frame clones, some missing. There are approximately 150,000 clones in the sample; 88% occur only once, and around 2.1% lies in the top ten. Sequenced sample: peripheral blood. These receptors came from a man in his sixties or seventies with active COVID-19.

V gene TRBV6-5 combines with J gene TRBJ1-2; D is undetermined. The CDR3 consists of 13 residues. CDR1 and CDR2 (germline): MNHEY, SVGAGI. Trimming pared 8 bases from V and 3 bases from J, leaving 13 bases between. The CDR3 region is CASREDPDYGYTF. CDR3 in DNA: TGTGCCAGCCGGGAGGATCCGGACTATGGCTACACCTTC.

V is TRBV24-1 and J is TRBJ2-5; D is possibly TRBD1 (5 bases). Germline V gives CDR1 KGHDR, CDR2 SFDVKD. The CDR3 consists of 15 residues. The germline V and J ends were trimmed by 5 bases and 1 base, with 13 bases remaining between them. This CDR3 reads CATSAGAFLQETQYF. Here the CDR3 DNA reads TGTGCCACCAGTGCTGGGGCATTTCTCCAAGAGACCCAGTACTTC.

The chain uses TRBV6-5 and TRBJ2-2; tentatively, D is TRBD1 (5 bases). Germline V gene sequence: CDR1 MNHEY, CDR2 SVGAGI. The germline V and J ends were trimmed by 6 bases and 6 bases, with 14 bases remaining between them. CDR3 size: 14 residues. CDR3 residues: CASRGLRGPGELFF. The DNA of the CDR3 is TGTGCCAGCAGGGGCCTTAGGGGTCCCGGGGAGCTGTTTTTT.

This chain uses TRBV29-1 with TRBJ1-1, with a weak D call TRBD1 (6 bases). This CDR3 spans 14 amino acids. V was cut by 4 bases and J by 0 bases, with 12 bases left in between. Germline CDR1 is SQVTM and CDR2 is ANQGSEA. CDR3 nucleotide sequence: TGCAGCGTTGTTCCACAGGGTCTGAACACTGAAGCTTTCTTT. This sequence encodes CSVVPQGLNTEAFF.

The rearrangement uses TRBV5-1 and TRBJ1-1; no firm D call. This CDR3 is 14 amino acids long. CDR1 is SGHRS and CDR2 is YFSETQ in the germline V gene. The V end lost 3 bases, the J end lost 5 bases, and 14 bases lay between the germline ends. This CDR3 is CASSSGNKWTEAFF. Written as DNA, the CDR3 is TGCGCCAGCAGCTCGGGAAATAAGTGGACTGAAGCTTTCTTT.

The J gene is TRBJ2-7, the V gene TRBV6-1; D gene ambiguous. In germline, CDR1 is MNHNS, CDR2 SASEGT. Trimming took off 3 bases at V and 0 bases at J, with 9 bases between the two ends. The CDR3 spans 14 residues. The DNA of the CDR3 is TGTGCCAGCAGTGACGGTGCTCCCTCCTACGAGCAGTACTTC. Amino acids: CASSDGAPSYEQYF.

This chain joins TRBV28 and TRBJ2-7, with 14 positions matching TRBD2. Germline CDR1 and CDR2: MDHEN and SYDVKM. After removal of 3 bases from V and 7 bases from J, the junction contained 5 bases not matched to a gene. This CDR3 region has 15 residues. The DNA of the CDR3 is TGTGCCAGCAGTTTGGGACTAGCGGGAGCGAGGGAGCAGTACTTC. This gives the protein CASSLGLAGAREQYF. Full variable domain (rest looked up from reference TRBV28 and TRBJ2-7): DVKVTQSSRYLVKRTGEKVFLECVQDMDHENMFWYRQDPGLGLRLIYFSYDVKMKEKGDIPEGYSVSREKKERFSLILESASTNQTSMYLCASSLGLAGAREQYFGPGTRLTVT.

This clone was found a few times. V and J are TRBV5-1 and TRBJ2-7, with a weak D call TRBD1 (6 bases). Germline V gene lookup returns CDR1 SGHRS and CDR2 YFSETQ. V shed 5 bases and J shed 1 base, with 10 bases lying between them. The CDR3 covers 13 residues. Here the CDR3 reads CASRRTASYEQYF. The DNA for the CDR3 is TGCGCCAGCAGGAGGACAGCGTCCTACGAGCAGTACTTC.

This chain joins TRBV12-3 or TRBV12-4 and TRBJ1-4; D remains ambiguous. V lost 2 bases and J 8 bases, leaving 6 bases between the germline ends. This CDR3 spans 12 amino acids. The CDR3 nucleotides are TGTGCCAGCAGTTTATTACAGGAAAAACTGTTTTTT. Protein product: CASSLLQEKLFF.

The chain carries TRBV7-8 and TRBJ2-3, with 7 bases identical to TRBD2. Germline CDR1 SGHVS, CDR2 FQNEAQ. CDR3 length: 14 amino acids. V trimming: 5 bases; J trimming: 5 bases; junction bases outside the gene matches: 7. CDR3 coding DNA: TGTGCCAGCAGCCACAGCGGGATAGGAGATACGCAGTATTTT. Translated: CASSHSGIGDTQYF.

In DNA form, the CDR3 reads TGTGCCATCAGTGAGGGCCAGGGCTACGAGCAGTACTTC. This gives the protein CAISEGQGYEQYF. This rearrangement joins TRBV10-3 to TRBJ2-7; weak D call: TRBD1 (5 bases). Germline V gene data show CDR1 as ENHRY and CDR2 as SYGVKD. Trimming took 2 bases from V and 3 from J, leaving 8 bases between them. CDR3 length: 13 amino acids.

The chain couples TRBV19 to TRBJ2-7, with 8 bases aligning to TRBD1. The junction had 6 bases not matched to a gene; V was cut back by 7 bases and J by 4 bases. Germline CDR1 reads LNHDA; CDR2 reads SQIVND (reference sequence). CDR3 size: 13 residues. The CDR3 DNA follows: TGTGCCAGTAAGGCGACAGGGGCGTACGAGCAGTACTTC. Its protein is CASKATGAYEQYF.

This chain joins TRBV7-3 and TRBJ2-2; 7 bases agree with TRBD2. J gave up 1 base and V 5 bases, and 7 bases lay outside the gene matches. This CDR3 is 16 amino acids long. Germline CDR1 is SGHTA and CDR2 is FQGTGA. CDR3: CASSPFERENTGELFF. The CDR3 DNA reads TGTGCCAGCAGCCCCTTTGAGCGGGAGAACACCGGGGAGCTGTTTTTT.

The chain employs TRBV5-5 and TRBJ1-1, with TRBD1 identical over 7 bases. Germline CDR1 is SGHKS and CDR2 is YYEKEE (reference sequence). The length of the CDR3 is 13 residues. J was trimmed by 1 base and V by 4 bases; bases with no gene match: 1. CDR3 loop: CASSRTGNTEAFF. CDR3 coding DNA: TGTGCCAGCAGCCGGACAGGGAACACTGAAGCTTTCTTT.

The genes are TRBV3-1 (or the pseudogene TRBV3-2) and TRBJ2-7; 8 nucleotides line up with TRBD2. The germline CDR1 and CDR2 sequences are LGHDT and YNNKEL (reference sequence). J gave up 2 bases and V 1 base, and 4 bases lay outside the gene matches. There are 15 residues in the CDR3. CDR3 nucleotide sequence: TGTGCCAGCAGCCAAGGGGCGGGAGGTACCTACGAGCAGTACTTC. Protein: CASSQGAGGTYEQYF.

The chain is built from TRBV9 and TRBJ1-1; D gene ambiguous. This CDR3 spans 12 amino acids. Trimming took 4 bases from V and 4 from J, leaving 8 bases between them. The germline V gene encodes CDR1 SGDLS and CDR2 YYNGEE. CDR3 DNA: TGTGCCAGCAGCCCACAAACCACTGAAGCTTTCTTT. Amino acid sequence: CASSPQTTEAFF.

This clone was seen ten or more times. V is TRBV11-1 and J is TRBJ1-2; 8 nucleotides line up with TRBD1. There are 15 residues in the CDR3. The germline gives CDR1 SGHAT, CDR2 FQDESV (reference sequence). Trimming took 4 bases from V and 6 from J; bases not matched to a gene: 10. CDR3 nucleotides: TGTGCCAGCAGCTCCACAGGGGGACGAGTGGATGGCTACACCTTC. Translated: CASSSTGGRVDGYTF.

The chain recombines TRBV28 with TRBJ2-2; 7 nucleotides line up with TRBD2. Per the germline V gene, CDR1 is MDHEN and CDR2 is SYDVKM. The CDR3 extends over 15 amino acids. With V trimmed by 6 bases and J by 8 bases, 12 bases remained unmatched. CDR3 nucleotide sequence: TGTGCCAGCAGACCTGGGGGGGTTCAGTCAGGGGAGCTGTTTTTT. Translating gives CASRPGGVQSGELFF.

The rearrangement joins TRBV19 to TRBJ2-4, with D tentatively TRBD2 (6 bases). Trimming removed 7 bases at V and 9 bases at J, with 16 bases between. The V gene's germline CDR1 is LNHDA and CDR2 SQIVND (reference sequence). This CDR3 has 13 amino acids. CDR3 coding DNA: TGTGCCAGTACCGGGCTAGCGTCGAGCATTCAGTACTTC. This encodes CASTGLASSIQYF.

This chain links TRBV3-1 (or the pseudogene TRBV3-2) with TRBJ2-3, with D unclear. This CDR3 has 15 amino acids. V was shortened by 3 bases and J by 4 bases, with 14 bases between the two germline ends. Germline lookup yields CDR1 LGHDT and CDR2 YNNKEL (reference sequence). This CDR3 is CASSHFSISPDTQYF. The CDR3 region has the DNA TGTGCCAGCAGCCACTTCTCTATATCCCCAGATACGCAGTATTTT.

The rearrangement links TRBV13 to TRBJ1-2, with D perhaps matching TRBD1 (6 bases). The V end lost 0 bases, the J end lost 1 base, and 12 bases lay between the germline ends. Germline V lookup: CDR1 PRHDT, CDR2 FYEKMQ (reference sequence). The CDR3 has 16 amino acids. Here the CDR3 reads CASSLGAGAHNYGYTF. The CDR3 DNA reads TGTGCCAGCAGCTTAGGGGCGGGGGCGCATAACTATGGCTACACCTTC.

The chain combines TRBV6-1 with TRBJ2-2; D is perhaps TRBD1 (6 bases). The CDR3 has 18 residues. V shed 1 base and J shed 3 bases, with 18 bases lying between them. The germline gives CDR1 MNHNS, CDR2 SASEGT. The CDR3 DNA follows: TGTGCCAGCAGTGAAGGACAGGCGTCACACTTCTACACCGGGGAGCTGTTTTTT. This translates into CASSEGQASHFYTGELFF.

The chain employs TRBV10-3 and TRBJ1-5, with 8 bases aligning to TRBD1. J lost 3 bases, V lost 8 bases, and 3 bases had no gene match. The CDR3 runs 13 residues. Germline CDR1 is ENHRY and CDR2 is SYGVKD. CDR3 in DNA: TGTGCCATCGGACAGGGCTACAATCAGCCCCAGCATTTT. This sequence encodes CAIGQGYNQPQHF.